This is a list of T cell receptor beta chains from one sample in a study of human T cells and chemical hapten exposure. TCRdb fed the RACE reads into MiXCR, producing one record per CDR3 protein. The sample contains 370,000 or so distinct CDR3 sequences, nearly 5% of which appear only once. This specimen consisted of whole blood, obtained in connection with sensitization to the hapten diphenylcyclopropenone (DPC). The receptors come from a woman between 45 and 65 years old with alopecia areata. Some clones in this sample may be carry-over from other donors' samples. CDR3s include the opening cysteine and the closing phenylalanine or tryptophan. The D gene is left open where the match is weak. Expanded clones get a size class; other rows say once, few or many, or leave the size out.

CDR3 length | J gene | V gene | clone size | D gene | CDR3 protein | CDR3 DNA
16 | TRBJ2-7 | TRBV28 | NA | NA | CASSIERSSNSYEQYF | TGTGCCAGCAGTATCGAGAGGTCCTCGAATTCCTACGAGCAGTACTTC
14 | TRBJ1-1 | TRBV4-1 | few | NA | CASSSRAVNTEAFF | TGCGCCAGCAGCTCACGGGCAGTGAACACTGAAGCTTTCTTT
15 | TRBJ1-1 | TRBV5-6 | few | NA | CASSLSFSGNTEAFF | TGTGCCAGCAGCTTGAGTTTTAGCGGGAACACTGAAGCTTTCTTT
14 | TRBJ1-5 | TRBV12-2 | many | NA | CASRLAHSNQPQHF | TGTGCAAGTCGCTTAGCCCACAGTAATCAGCCCCAGCATTTT
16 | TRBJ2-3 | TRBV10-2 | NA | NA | CASSRKSVLGVDTQYF | TGCGCCAGCAGCCGAAAGTCGGTCCTAGGAGTAGATACGCAGTATTTT
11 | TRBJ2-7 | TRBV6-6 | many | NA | CASKQGGEQYF | TGTGCCAGCAAACAGGGCGGCGAGCAGTACTTC
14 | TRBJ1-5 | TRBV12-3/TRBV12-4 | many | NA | CASSPGQTNQPQHF | TGTGCCAGCAGTCCCGGACAGACCAATCAGCCCCAGCATTTT
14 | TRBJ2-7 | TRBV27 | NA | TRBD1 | CASSFQGQGYEQYF | TGTGCCAGCAGTTTCCAGGGACAGGGGTACGAGCAGTACTTC
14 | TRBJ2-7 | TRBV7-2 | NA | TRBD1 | CASSLTGQGAEQYF | TGTGCCAGCAGCCTCACGGGACAGGGGGCAGAGCAGTACTTC
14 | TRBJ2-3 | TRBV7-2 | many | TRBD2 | CASSLGGRADTQYF | TGTGCCAGCAGCTTGGGCGGGAGGGCAGATACGCAGTATTTT
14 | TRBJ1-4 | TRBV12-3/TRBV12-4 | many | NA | CASSSDRNNEKLFF | TGTGCCAGCAGTTCTGACAGGAACAATGAAAAACTGTTTTTT
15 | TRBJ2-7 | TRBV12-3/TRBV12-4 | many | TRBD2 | CASSFYGEGGYEQYF | TGTGCCAGCAGTTTCTACGGCGAGGGAGGGTACGAGCAGTACTTC
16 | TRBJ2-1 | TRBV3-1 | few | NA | CASSQVDRPFYNEQFF | TGTGCCAGCAGCCAAGTCGACAGACCTTTTTACAATGAGCAGTTCTTC
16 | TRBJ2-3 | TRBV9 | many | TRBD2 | CASSSGLAASTDTQYF | TGTGCCAGCAGCTCGGGACTAGCGGCTAGCACAGATACGCAGTATTTT
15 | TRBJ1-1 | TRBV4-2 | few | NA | CASSQEGNTPDSAFF | TGTGCCAGCAGCCAAGAAGGGAACACCCCCGATTCGGCTTTCTTT
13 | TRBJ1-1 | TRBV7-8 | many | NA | CASSLGLGDEAFF | TGTGCCAGCAGCTTAGGGTTAGGGGATGAAGCTTTCTTT
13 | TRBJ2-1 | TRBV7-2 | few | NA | CASSLEDHNEQFF | TGTGCCAGCAGCTTAGAAGACCACAATGAGCAGTTCTTC
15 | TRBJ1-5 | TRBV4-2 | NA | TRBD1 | CASSQVTGSGQPQHF | TGTGCCAGCAGCCAAGTGACAGGGTCTGGGCAGCCCCAGCATTTT
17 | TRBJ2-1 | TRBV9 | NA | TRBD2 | CASSVGGSGGDYNEQFF | TGTGCCAGCAGCGTAGGAGGTAGCGGGGGGGATTACAATGAGCAGTTCTTC
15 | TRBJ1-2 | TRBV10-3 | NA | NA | CAIIEALTANYGYTF | TGTGCCATCATCGAGGCCTTGACAGCGAACTATGGCTACACCTTC
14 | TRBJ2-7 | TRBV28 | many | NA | CASSLAQGPYEQYF | TGTGCCAGCAGTTTAGCCCAGGGGCCCTACGAGCAGTACTTC
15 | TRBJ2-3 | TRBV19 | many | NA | CASSRTAAGTDTQYF | TGTGCCAGTAGCCGGACAGCCGCTGGCACAGATACGCAGTATTTT
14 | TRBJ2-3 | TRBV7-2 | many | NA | CASHKGLRTDTQYF | TGTGCCAGCCATAAGGGGCTCAGAACAGATACGCAGTATTTT
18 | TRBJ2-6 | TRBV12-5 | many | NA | CASGLVLGANSGANVLTF | TGTGCTAGTGGTTTGGTACTAGGGGCAAACTCTGGGGCCAACGTCCTGACTTTC
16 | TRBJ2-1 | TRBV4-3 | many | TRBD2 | CASSQDRTSGYNEQFF | TGCGCCAGCAGCCAAGATAGGACTAGCGGATACAATGAGCAGTTCTTC
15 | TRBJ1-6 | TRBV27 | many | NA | CASSLYRPRDSPLHF | TGTGCCAGCAGTTTATACCGCCCCCGGGATTCACCCCTCCACTTT
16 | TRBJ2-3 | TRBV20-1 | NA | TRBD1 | CSARAFGQGGTDTQYF | TGCAGTGCTAGAGCGTTTGGACAGGGCGGAACAGATACGCAGTATTTT
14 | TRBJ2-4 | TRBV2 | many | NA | CATLPYQGKNIQYF | TGTGCCACCCTCCCTTATCAGGGGAAAAACATTCAGTACTTC
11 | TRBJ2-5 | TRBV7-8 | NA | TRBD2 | CASSTTSGVYF | TGTGCCAGCAGCACCACTAGCGGGGTGTACTTC
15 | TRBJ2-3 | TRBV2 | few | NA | CAREPLRGRGDTQYF | TGTGCCAGGGAACCTCTAAGGGGGAGAGGTGATACGCAGTATTTT